This T cell receptor beta chain was observed in a study of blood T cell repertoires in COVID-19. Turning to the study itself: Collection of acute and convalescent COVID-19 samples took place in the United States, Italy and Spain. PBMCs, B-cell-depleted T cells, or T cells provided the cDNA or gDNA that made up the material.

CDR3 length equals 14 residues. Trimming stripped 4 bases from V and 1 base from J, with 12 bases between. From germline, CDR1 is SGHDT and CDR2 YYEEEE. In the source study's methods: The assay estimated nucleated cells by amplifying reference gene primers. Clones were sequenced by immunoSEQ multiplex PCR, and TCRdb holds only the in-frame ones, with some missing. V, J and clone size reflect that table, while D and trimming were determined from the DNA. The sample consists of 110,000 or so clones, around nine tenths of them appearing once. The chain joins TRBV5-6 to TRBJ2-7, with D uncertain. This clonotype was sampled from a woman aged 45-65 years with acute or convalescent COVID-19. Sequencing used peripheral blood. The CDR3 protein is CASSVAVGSYEQYF. CDR3 in DNA: TGTGCCAGCAGCGTAGCTGTTGGATCCTACGAGCAGTACTTC.